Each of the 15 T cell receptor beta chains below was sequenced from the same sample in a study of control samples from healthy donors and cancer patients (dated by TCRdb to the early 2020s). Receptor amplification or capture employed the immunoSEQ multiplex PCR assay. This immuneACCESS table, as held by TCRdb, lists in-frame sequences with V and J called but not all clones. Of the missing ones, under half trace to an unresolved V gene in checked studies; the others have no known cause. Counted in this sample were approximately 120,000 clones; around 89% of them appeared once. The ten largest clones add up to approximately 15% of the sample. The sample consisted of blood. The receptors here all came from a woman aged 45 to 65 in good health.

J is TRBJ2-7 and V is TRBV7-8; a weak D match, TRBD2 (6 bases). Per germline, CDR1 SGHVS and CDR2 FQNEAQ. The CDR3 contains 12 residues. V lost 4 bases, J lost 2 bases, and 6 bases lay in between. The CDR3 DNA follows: TGTGCCAGCAGCTCGGGGGCCTACGAGCAGTACTTC. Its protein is CASSSGAYEQYF.

CDR3 in DNA: TGCGCCAGCAGCTTCGGACTAGCGGGGGACAATGAGCAGTTCTTC. Protein sequence: CASSFGLAGDNEQFF. The chain is built from TRBV5-1 and TRBJ2-1; 13 bases agree with TRBD2. There are 15 residues in the CDR3. V lost 2 bases, J lost 5 bases, and 1 base stayed unmatched. Germline values: CDR1 SGHRS, CDR2 YFSETQ.

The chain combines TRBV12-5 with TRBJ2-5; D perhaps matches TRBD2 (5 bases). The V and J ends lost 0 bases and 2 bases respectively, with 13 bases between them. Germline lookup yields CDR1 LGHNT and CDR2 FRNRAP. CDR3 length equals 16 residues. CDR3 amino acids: CASGLVQLRGQETQYF. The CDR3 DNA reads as TGTGCTAGTGGTTTGGTACAATTACGGGGTCAAGAGACCCAGTACTTC.

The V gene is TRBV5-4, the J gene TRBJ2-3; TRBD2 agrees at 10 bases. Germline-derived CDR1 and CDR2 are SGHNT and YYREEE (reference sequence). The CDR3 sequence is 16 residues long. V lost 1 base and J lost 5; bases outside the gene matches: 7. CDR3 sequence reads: CASSLRAGGPQDTQYF. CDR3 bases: TGTGCCAGCAGCTTGCGAGCGGGGGGGCCGCAAGATACGCAGTATTTT. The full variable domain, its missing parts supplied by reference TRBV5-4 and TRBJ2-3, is ETGVTQSPTHLIKTRGQQVTLRCSSQSGHNTVSWYQQALGQGPQFIFQYYREEENGRGNFPPRFSGLQFPNYSSELNVNALELDDSALYLCASSLRAGGPQDTQYFGPGTRLTVL.

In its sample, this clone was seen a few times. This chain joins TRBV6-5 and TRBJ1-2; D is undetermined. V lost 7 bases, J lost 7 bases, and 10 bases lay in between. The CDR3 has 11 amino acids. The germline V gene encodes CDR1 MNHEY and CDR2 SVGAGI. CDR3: CASKNGPGYTF. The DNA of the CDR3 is TGTGCCAGCAAAAACGGCCCTGGCTACACCTTC.

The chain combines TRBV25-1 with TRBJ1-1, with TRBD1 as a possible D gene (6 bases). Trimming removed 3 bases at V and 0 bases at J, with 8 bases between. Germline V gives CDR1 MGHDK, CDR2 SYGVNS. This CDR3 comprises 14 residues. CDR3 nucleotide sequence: TGTGCCAGCAGTGATCAGGGGTTGAACACTGAAGCTTTCTTT. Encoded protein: CASSDQGLNTEAFF.

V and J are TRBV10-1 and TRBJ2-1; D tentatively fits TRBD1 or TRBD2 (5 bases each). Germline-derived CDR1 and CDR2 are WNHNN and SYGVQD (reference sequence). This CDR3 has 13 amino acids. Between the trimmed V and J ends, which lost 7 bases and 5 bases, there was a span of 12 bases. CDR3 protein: CASNPGTNNEQFF. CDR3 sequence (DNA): TGCGCCAGCAACCCCGGGACGAACAATGAGCAGTTCTTC.

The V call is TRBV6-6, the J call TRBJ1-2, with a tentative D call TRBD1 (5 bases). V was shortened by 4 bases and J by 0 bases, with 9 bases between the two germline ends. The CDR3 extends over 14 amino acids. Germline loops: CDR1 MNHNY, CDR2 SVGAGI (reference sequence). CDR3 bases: TGTGCCAGCAGTTGGGGGGGAGCTAACTATGGCTACACCTTC. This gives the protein CASSWGGANYGYTF.

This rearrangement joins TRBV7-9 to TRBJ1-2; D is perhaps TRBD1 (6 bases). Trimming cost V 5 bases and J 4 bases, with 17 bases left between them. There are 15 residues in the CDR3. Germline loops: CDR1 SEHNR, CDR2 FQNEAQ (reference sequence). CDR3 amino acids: CASSPDGKGGYGYTF. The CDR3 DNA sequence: TGTGCCAGCAGCCCCGACGGTAAAGGGGGCTATGGCTACACCTTC.

The DNA for the CDR3 is TGTGCCAGCAGTAAAGGACTAGCGGGCGGAGGGCCTGCCTACGAGCAGTACGTC. Translating gives CASSKGLAGGGPAYEQYV. The V gene is TRBV6-1, the J gene TRBJ2-7; 11 bases are shared with TRBD2. V trimming: 5 bases; J trimming: 2 bases; junction bases outside the gene matches: 14. The germline CDR1 and CDR2 sequences are MNHNS and SASEGT. The CDR3 length is 18 residues.

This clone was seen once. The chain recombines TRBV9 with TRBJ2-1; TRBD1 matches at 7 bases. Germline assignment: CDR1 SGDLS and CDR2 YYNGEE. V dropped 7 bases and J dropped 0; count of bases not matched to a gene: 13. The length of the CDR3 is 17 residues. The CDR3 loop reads CASGGPWAGGSYNEQFF. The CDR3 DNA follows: TGTGCCAGCGGAGGCCCGTGGGCAGGGGGCTCCTACAATGAGCAGTTCTTC.

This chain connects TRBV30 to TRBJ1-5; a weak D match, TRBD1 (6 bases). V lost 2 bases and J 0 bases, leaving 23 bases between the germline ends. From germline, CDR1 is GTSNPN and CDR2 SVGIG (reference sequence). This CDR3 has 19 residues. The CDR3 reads CAWSSQTGSGRYSNQPQHF. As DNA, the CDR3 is TGTGCCTGGAGTTCCCAGACAGGATCAGGACGATATAGCAATCAGCCCCAGCATTTT.

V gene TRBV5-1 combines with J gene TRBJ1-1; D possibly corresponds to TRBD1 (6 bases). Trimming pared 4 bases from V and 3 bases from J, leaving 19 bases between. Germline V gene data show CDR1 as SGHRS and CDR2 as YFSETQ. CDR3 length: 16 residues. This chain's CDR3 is CASSPRSAGGYTEAFF. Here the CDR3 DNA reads TGCGCCAGCAGCCCTCGCTCGGCGGGGGGCTACACTGAAGCTTTCTTT.

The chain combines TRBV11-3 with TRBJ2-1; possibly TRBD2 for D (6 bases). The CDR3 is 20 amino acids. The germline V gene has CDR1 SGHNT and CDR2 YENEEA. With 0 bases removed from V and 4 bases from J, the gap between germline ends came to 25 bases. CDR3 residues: CASSLDGGHFSIGGYNEQFF. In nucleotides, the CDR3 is TGTGCCAGCAGCTTAGACGGAGGTCATTTTTCGATCGGGGGTTACAATGAGCAGTTCTTC.

This CDR3 is CASRDRAYEQYV. The CDR3 coding sequence is TGTGCCAGCAGGGACAGGGCCTACGAGCAGTACGTC. V and J are TRBV6-4 and TRBJ2-7; TRBD1 matches at 8 bases. This CDR3 contains 12 residues. With V trimmed by 6 bases and J by 2 bases, 0 bases remained unmatched. Germline V gene lookup returns CDR1 MRHNA and CDR2 SNTAGT.